These 18 T cell receptor beta chains were all obtained from the same sample, sequenced in a study of lymphopenia after photon versus proton radiotherapy. Measured with immunoSEQ multiplex PCR; TCRdb has only the in-frame clones, and not every one. The sample contains more than 25,000 clones, around 90% of which appear only once. The source was peripheral blood, collected from a patient treated with photon-based radiotherapy. All receptors derive from a middle-aged man with gastric cancer.

This clone came up once. This rearrangement joins TRBV10-3 to TRBJ2-2; D gene uncertain. Germline V lookup: CDR1 ENHRY, CDR2 SYGVKD. Trimming stripped 7 bases from V and 0 bases from J, with 6 bases between. The CDR3 length is 13 residues. CDR3 protein: CAITTSNTGELFF. The CDR3 bases are TGTGCCATCACGACTTCGAACACCGGGGAGCTGTTTTTT.

This rearrangement joins TRBV27 to TRBJ1-5, with D maybe TRBD1 (6 bases). The CDR3 is 12 residues long. CDR1 and CDR2 (germline): MNHEY, SMNVEV (reference sequence). V was shortened by 8 bases and J by 8 bases, with 13 bases between the two germline ends. In nucleotides, the CDR3 is TGTGCCAGCCGGGGGGGCTTAAAGCCCCAGCATTTT. Residues: CASRGGLKPQHF.

This chain connects TRBV14 to TRBJ1-1, with a weak D call TRBD1 (5 bases). The CDR3 is 14 residues long. V lost 6 bases, J lost 5 bases, and 16 bases lay in between. Germline CDR1 and CDR2: SGHDN and FVKESK. For the CDR3, the DNA is TGTGCCAGCAGTCGAATACAGGAGTATACTGAAGCTTTCTTT. Protein: CASSRIQEYTEAFF.

V gene TRBV7-9 combines with J gene TRBJ1-1; 7 bases align to TRBD1. Germline V gene data show CDR1 as SEHNR and CDR2 as FQNEAQ (reference sequence). V dropped 5 bases and J dropped 1; count of bases not matched to a gene: 7. This CDR3 is built from 15 residues. The CDR3 region has the DNA TGTGCCAGCAGCCTTAGGGACAGCCCGAACACTGAAGCTTTCTTT. It yields the protein CASSLRDSPNTEAFF.

The chain uses TRBV11-1 and TRBJ1-6; 7 bases are a match to TRBD1. The CDR3 loop spans 15 amino acids. Trimming took 9 bases from V and 8 from J; bases not matched to a gene: 13. Germline CDR1 is SGHAT and CDR2 is FQDESV (reference sequence). CDR3 bases: TGTGCCAGGATCTCGGGACAGCCCCAGGATTCACCCCTCCACTTT. It translates to CARISGQPQDSPLHF.

The rearrangement links TRBV19 to TRBJ2-2, with 12 bases identical to TRBD2. Germline assignment: CDR1 LNHDA and CDR2 SQIVND (reference sequence). V gave up 5 bases and J gave up 6 bases; unmatched junction bases: 4. This CDR3 contains 15 residues. CDR3: CASSPSGGAPGELFF. CDR3 nucleotides: TGTGCCAGTAGTCCTAGCGGGGGGGCCCCCGGGGAGCTGTTTTTT.

CDR3 sequence reads: CASSPGASGAQETQYF. Written as DNA, the CDR3 is TGCGCCAGCAGTCCCGGGGCTAGCGGGGCCCAAGAGACCCAGTACTTC. The chain recombines TRBV10-1 with TRBJ2-5, with 9 bases aligning to TRBD2. CDR1 and CDR2 (germline): WNHNN, SYGVQD (reference sequence). The CDR3 runs 16 residues. V trimming: 5 bases; J trimming: 1 base; junction bases outside the gene matches: 8.

The chain employs TRBV5-8 and TRBJ2-3; D possibly matches TRBD1 or TRBD2 (5 bases each). The length of the CDR3 is 19 residues. V lost 2 bases and J 2 bases, leaving 24 bases between the germline ends. From germline, CDR1 is SGHTS and CDR2 YDEGEE. The CDR3 DNA follows: TGTGCCAGCAGCTTCGGGCTGGGACGCGGACGGGGATACACAGATACGCAGTATTTT. This codes for CASSFGLGRGRGYTDTQYF.

The rearrangement joins TRBV11-2 to TRBJ2-3; tentatively, D is TRBD1 (7 bases). In germline, CDR1 is SGHAT, CDR2 FQNNGV. The germline V and J ends were trimmed by 4 bases and 4 bases, with 15 bases remaining between them. The CDR3 extends over 15 amino acids. The CDR3 reads CASSSIQGGPDTQYF. CDR3 sequence (DNA): TGTGCCAGCAGCTCAATCCAGGGGGGTCCAGATACGCAGTATTTT.

The rearrangement joins TRBV7-9 to TRBJ2-3, with TRBD2 identical over 9 bases. The ends lost 5 bases at V and 0 bases at J; junction bases unmatched: 9. The V gene's germline CDR1 is SEHNR and CDR2 FQNEAQ (reference sequence). The CDR3 extends over 17 amino acids. For the CDR3, the DNA is TGTGCCAGCAGCAGCGGGCTAGCGGGGTCTAGCACAGATACGCAGTATTTT. Residues: CASSSGLAGSSTDTQYF.

The rearrangement links TRBV6-5 to TRBJ2-7, with D unresolved. V was cut by 10 bases and J by 1 base, with 11 bases left in between. CDR3 size: 12 residues. Germline V CDR1 and CDR2: MNHEY, SVGAGI. DNA of the CDR3: TGTGCCACCTCAACCAGATCCTACGAGCAGTACTTC. This codes for CATSTRSYEQYF.

The chain joins TRBV11-3 to TRBJ2-1, with a tentative D call TRBD1 (6 bases). CDR3 length: 12 residues. Trimming took off 5 bases at V and 9 bases at J, with 11 bases between the two ends. The V gene's germline CDR1 is SGHNT and CDR2 YENEEA. The CDR3 loop reads CASSRQGSEQFF. As DNA, the CDR3 is TGTGCCAGCAGCCGGCAGGGGAGTGAGCAGTTCTTC.

The chain combines TRBV27 with TRBJ1-2, with D possibly matching TRBD1 (5 bases). The V and J ends lost 2 bases and 4 bases respectively, with 20 bases between them. Germline V CDR1 and CDR2: MNHEY, SMNVEV (reference sequence). The CDR3 loop spans 17 amino acids. The CDR3 nucleotides are TGTGCCAGCAGTTTACGGGGGGACTTTACCCGGAGCTATGGCTACACCTTC. Protein: CASSLRGDFTRSYGYTF.

J is TRBJ1-2 and V is TRBV19; D unresolved. The V and J ends lost 2 bases and 2 bases respectively, with 6 bases between them. CDR1 is LNHDA, CDR2 SQIVND, per germline (reference sequence). The CDR3 spans 13 residues. Here the CDR3 DNA reads TGTGCCAGTAGTATAAATGAGAACTATGGCTACACCTTC. This codes for CASSINENYGYTF.

CDR3 protein: CASSDRAGGTYNEQFF. The DNA of the CDR3 is TGTGCCAGCAGTGACCGAGCGGGGGGGACCTACAATGAGCAGTTCTTC. This chain links TRBV6-4 with TRBJ2-1; 10 nucleotides match TRBD2. Germline CDR1 is MRHNA and CDR2 is SNTAGT. This CDR3 region has 16 residues. Germline trimming cut 2 bases from V and 2 bases from J; bases unmatched to any gene: 3.

The DNA of the CDR3 is TGTGCCTGGAGTCTGACAGGGAGGGGAGAGACCCAGTACTTC. Its translation is CAWSLTGRGETQYF. J is TRBJ2-5 and V is TRBV30; tentatively, D is TRBD1 or TRBD2 (7 bases each). There are 14 residues in the CDR3. Germline V gene lookup returns CDR1 GTSNPN and CDR2 SVGIG (reference sequence). V lost 2 bases and J 4 bases, leaving 14 bases between the germline ends.

In this sample, this clone is medium-sized (0.01 to 0.1%). Here the CDR3 reads CASSSRTPTDSEQFF. The DNA for the CDR3 is TGTGCCAGCAGCTCCAGGACCCCTACGGACTCTGAGCAGTTCTTC. The gene calls are TRBV7-2 and TRBJ2-1; possibly TRBD2 for D (5 bases). The V gene lost 4 bases and the J gene lost 9 bases, with 19 bases spanning the gap. Germline assignment: CDR1 SGHTA and CDR2 FQGNSA. The CDR3 sequence is 15 residues long.

V gene TRBV7-8 combines with J gene TRBJ2-3; D remains ambiguous. Trimming pared 0 bases from V and 4 bases from J, leaving 8 bases between. Germline V gene data show CDR1 as SGHVS and CDR2 as FQNEAQ. The CDR3 runs to 14 residues. CDR3 region: CASSLAPRSDTQYF. The CDR3 DNA reads TGTGCCAGCAGCTTAGCGCCTAGATCAGATACGCAGTATTTT.